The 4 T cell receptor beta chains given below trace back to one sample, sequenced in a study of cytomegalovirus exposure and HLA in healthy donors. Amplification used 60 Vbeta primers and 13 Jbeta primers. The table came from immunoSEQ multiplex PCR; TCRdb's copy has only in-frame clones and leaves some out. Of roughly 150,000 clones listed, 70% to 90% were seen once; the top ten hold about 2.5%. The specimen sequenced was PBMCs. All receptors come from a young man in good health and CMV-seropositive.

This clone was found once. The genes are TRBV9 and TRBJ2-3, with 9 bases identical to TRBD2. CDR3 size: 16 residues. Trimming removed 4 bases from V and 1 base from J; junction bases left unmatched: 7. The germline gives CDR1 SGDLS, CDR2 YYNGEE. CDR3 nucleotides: TGTGCCAGCAGCCCGTTAGCGGGAGAGGGCACAGATACGCAGTATTTT. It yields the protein CASSPLAGEGTDTQYF.

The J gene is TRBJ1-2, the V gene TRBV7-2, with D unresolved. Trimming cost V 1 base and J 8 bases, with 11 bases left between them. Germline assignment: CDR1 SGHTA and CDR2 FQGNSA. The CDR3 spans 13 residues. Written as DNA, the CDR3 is TGTGCCAGCAGCTTAGGCCCGGTATTGGGCTACACCTTC. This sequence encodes CASSLGPVLGYTF. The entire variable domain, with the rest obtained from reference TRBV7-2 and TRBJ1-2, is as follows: GAGVSQSPSNKVTEKGKDVELRCDPISGHTALYWYRQSLGQGLEFLIYFQGNSAPDKSGLPSDRFSAERTGGSVSTLTIQRTQQEDSAVYLCASSLGPVLGYTFGSGTRLTVV.

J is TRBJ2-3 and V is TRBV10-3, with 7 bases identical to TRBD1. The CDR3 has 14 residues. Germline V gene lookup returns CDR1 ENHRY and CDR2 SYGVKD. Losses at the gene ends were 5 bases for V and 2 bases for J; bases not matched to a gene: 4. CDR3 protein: CAISLTGPTDTQYF. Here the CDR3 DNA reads TGTGCCATCAGTTTGACAGGGCCCACAGATACGCAGTATTTT.

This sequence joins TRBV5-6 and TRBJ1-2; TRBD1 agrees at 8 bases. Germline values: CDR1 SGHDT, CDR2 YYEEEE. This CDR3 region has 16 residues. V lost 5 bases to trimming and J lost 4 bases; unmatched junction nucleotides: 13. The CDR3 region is CASRLTGTGLAYGYTF. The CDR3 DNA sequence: TGTGCCAGCAGACTCACTGGGACAGGCCTCGCCTATGGCTACACCTTC.